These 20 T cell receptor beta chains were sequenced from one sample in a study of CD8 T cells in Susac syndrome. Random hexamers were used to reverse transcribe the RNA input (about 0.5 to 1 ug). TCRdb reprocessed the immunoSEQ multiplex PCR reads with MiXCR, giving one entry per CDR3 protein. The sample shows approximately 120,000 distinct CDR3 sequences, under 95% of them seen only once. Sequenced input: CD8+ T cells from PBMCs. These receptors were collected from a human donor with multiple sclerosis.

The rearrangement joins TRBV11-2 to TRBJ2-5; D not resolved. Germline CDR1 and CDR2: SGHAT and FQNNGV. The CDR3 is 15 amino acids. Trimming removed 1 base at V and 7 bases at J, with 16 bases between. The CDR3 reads CASSLVGLAPRTQYF. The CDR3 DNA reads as TGTGCCAGCAGCTTAGTCGGGCTCGCCCCCAGGACCCAGTACTTC.

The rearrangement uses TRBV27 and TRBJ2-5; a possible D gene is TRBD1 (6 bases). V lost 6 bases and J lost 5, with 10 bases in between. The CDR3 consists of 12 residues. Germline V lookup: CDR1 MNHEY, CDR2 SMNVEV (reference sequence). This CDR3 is CASRGAKETQYF. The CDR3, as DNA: TGTGCCAGCAGGGGGGCGAAGGAGACCCAGTACTTC.

CDR3 region: CAWSDDRGGGYEQYF. For the CDR3, the DNA is TGTGCCTGGAGCGACGACAGGGGCGGGGGATACGAGCAGTACTTC. The gene calls are TRBV30 and TRBJ2-7, with D perhaps matching TRBD1 (8 bases). This CDR3 has 15 residues. Trimming removed 3 bases at V and 4 bases at J, with 19 bases between. CDR1 GTSNPN and CDR2 SVGIG come from the germline V gene (reference sequence).

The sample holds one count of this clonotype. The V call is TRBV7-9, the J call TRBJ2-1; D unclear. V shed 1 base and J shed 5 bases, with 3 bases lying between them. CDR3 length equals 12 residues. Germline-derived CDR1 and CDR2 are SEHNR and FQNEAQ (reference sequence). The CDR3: CASSLVHNEQFF. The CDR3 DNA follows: TGTGCCAGCAGCTTAGTACACAATGAGCAGTTCTTC.

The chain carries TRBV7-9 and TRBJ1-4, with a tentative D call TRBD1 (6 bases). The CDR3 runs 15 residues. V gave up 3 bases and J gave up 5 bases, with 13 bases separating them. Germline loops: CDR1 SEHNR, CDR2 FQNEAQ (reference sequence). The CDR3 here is CASSFGQFINEKLFF. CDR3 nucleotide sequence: TGTGCCAGCAGCTTCGGACAGTTTATAAATGAAAAACTGTTTTTT.

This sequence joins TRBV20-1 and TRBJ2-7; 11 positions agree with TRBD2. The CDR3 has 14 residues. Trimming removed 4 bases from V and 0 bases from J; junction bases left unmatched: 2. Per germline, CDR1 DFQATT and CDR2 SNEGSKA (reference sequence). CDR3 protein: CSANGLAGSYEQYF. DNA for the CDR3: TGCAGTGCTAATGGACTAGCGGGCTCCTACGAGCAGTACTTC.

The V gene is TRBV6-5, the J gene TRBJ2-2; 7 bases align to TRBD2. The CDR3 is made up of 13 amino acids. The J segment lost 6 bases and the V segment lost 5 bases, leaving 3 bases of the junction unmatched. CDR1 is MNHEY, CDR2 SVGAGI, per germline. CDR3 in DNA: TGTGCCAGCAGTCCAAGCGGGGCCGGGGAGCTGTTTTTT. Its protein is CASSPSGAGELFF.

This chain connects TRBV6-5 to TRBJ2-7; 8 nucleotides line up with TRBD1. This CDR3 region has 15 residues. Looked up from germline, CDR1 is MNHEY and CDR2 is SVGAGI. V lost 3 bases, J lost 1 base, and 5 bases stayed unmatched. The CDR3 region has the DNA TGTGCCAGCAGTTATACAGGGGGAGGTTCCTACGAGCAGTACTTC. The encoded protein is CASSYTGGGSYEQYF.

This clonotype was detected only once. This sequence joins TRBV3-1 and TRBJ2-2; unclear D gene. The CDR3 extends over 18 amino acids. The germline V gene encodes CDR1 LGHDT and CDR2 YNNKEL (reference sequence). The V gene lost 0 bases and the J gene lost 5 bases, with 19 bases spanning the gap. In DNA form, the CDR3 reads TGTGCCAGCAGCCAAGAACTTGGGCAGGAATGGAGTACCGGGGAGCTGTTTTTT. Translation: CASSQELGQEWSTGELFF. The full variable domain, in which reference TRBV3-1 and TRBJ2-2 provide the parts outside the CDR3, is DTAVSQTPKYLVTQMGNDKSIKCEQNLGHDTMYWYKQDSKKFLKIMFSYNNKELIINETVPNRFSPKSPDKAHLNLHINSLELGDSAVYFCASSQELGQEWSTGELFFGEGSRLTVL.

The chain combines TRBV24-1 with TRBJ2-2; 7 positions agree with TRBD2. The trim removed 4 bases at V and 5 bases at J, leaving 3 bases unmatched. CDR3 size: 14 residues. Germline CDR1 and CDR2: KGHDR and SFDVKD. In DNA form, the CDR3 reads TGTGCCACCAGTGACGCCGGGGGGACCGGGGAGCTGTTTTTT. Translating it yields CATSDAGGTGELFF.

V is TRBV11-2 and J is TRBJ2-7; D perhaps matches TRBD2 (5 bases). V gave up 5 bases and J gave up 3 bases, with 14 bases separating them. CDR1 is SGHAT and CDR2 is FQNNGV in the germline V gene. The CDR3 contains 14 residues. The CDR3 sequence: CASSTMPGNYEQYF. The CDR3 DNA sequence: TGTGCCAGCAGCACAATGCCGGGGAACTACGAGCAGTACTTC.

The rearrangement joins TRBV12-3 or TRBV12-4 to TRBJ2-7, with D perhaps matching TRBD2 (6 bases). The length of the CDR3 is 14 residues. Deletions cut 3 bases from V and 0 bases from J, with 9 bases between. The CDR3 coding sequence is TGTGCCAGCAGTTTTGGCGGGAACTCCTACGAGCAGTACTTC. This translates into CASSFGGNSYEQYF.

CDR3 nucleotides: TGTGCCAGCCGGGACCTCACTCTTCGGGACACTGAAGCTTTCTTT. Encoded protein: CASRDLTLRDTEAFF. The chain carries TRBV11-2 and TRBJ1-1, with TRBD1 as a possible D gene (5 bases). Germline lookup yields CDR1 SGHAT and CDR2 FQNNGV. The CDR3 has 15 residues. V was shortened by 8 bases and J by 3 bases, with 19 bases between the two germline ends.

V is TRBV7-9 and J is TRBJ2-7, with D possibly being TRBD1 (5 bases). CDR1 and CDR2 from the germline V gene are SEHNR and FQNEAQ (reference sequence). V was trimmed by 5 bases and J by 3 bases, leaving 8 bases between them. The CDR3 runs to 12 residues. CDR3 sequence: CASSDDSYEQYF. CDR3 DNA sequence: TGTGCCAGCAGCGACGACAGCTACGAGCAGTACTTC.

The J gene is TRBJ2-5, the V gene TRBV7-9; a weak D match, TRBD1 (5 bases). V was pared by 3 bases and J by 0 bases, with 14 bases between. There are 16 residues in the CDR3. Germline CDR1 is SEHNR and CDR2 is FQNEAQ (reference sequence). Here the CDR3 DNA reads TGTGCCAGCAGCTTTCCGACAGCACCTTACCAAGAGACCCAGTACTTC. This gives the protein CASSFPTAPYQETQYF.

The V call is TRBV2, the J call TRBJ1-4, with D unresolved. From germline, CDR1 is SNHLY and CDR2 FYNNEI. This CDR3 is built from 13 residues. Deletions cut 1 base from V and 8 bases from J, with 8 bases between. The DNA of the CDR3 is TGTGCCAGCAGTGAAGACCCCGGGGAAAAACTGTTTTTT. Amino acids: CASSEDPGEKLFF.

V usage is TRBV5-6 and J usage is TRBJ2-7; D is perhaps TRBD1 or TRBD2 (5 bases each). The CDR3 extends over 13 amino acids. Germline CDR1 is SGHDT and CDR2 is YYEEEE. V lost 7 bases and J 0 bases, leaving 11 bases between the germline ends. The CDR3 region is CASLAGGSYEQYF. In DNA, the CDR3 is TGTGCCAGCCTAGCTGGGGGCTCCTACGAGCAGTACTTC.

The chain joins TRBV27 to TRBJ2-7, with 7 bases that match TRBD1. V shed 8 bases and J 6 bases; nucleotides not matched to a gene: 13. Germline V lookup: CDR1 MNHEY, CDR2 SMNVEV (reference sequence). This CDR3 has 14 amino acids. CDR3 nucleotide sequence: TGTGCCAGCGGCTTTGGGACAGCCCCTAGCGAGCAGTACTTC. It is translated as CASGFGTAPSEQYF.

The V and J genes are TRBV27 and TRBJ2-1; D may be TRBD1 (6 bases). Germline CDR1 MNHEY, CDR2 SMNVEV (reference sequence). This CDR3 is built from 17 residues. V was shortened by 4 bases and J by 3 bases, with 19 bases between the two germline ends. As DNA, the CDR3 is TGTGCCAGCAGTTCACCCTTCAGGGGTTTATTCTACAATGAGCAGTTCTTC. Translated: CASSSPFRGLFYNEQFF.

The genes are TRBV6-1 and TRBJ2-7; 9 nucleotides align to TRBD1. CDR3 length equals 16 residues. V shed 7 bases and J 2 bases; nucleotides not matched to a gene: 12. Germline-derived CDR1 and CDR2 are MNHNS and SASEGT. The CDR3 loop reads CASTHSDRGFPYEQYF. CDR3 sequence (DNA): TGTGCCAGCACCCACTCGGACAGGGGATTTCCCTACGAGCAGTACTTC.